The 6 T cell receptor beta chains in this list originate from one sample, sequenced in a study of T-cell reconstitution after alpha-beta-depleted transplantation in children. It was with unique molecular identifiers that the TCRbeta library was prepared. In TCRdb, the PCR reads were re-called with MiXCR into one record per CDR3 protein. This table holds about 340,000 distinct CDR3 sequences, roughly 15% found once. The sequencing used PBMCs, collected from the stem cell graft. Receptors were obtained from a human donor who donated a stem cell graft to a child with Fanconi anemia.

This clonotype was seen at least ten times. The V call is TRBV6-2 or TRBV6-3, the J call TRBJ2-3, with a possible D match to TRBD2 (5 bases). Trimming removed 6 bases from V and 6 bases from J, with 16 bases in between. This CDR3 contains 14 residues. Per germline, CDR1 MNHEY and CDR2 SVGEGT. The CDR3 sequence is CASSYDWRTDTQYF. DNA for the CDR3: TGTGCCAGCAGCTACGACTGGAGGACGGATACGCAGTATTTT.

This clonotype was recorded many times. The rearrangement joins TRBV11-2 to TRBJ2-2; D is perhaps TRBD2 (6 bases). The germline V gene encodes CDR1 SGHAT and CDR2 FQNNGV. The V end was cut by 5 bases, the J end by 0 bases, with 10 bases between. The CDR3 contains 15 residues. The CDR3 DNA sequence: TGTGCCAGCAGCCGGGACTCCGCGAACACCGGGGAGCTGTTTTTT. It translates to CASSRDSANTGELFF.

The chain has TRBV16 and TRBJ2-7; no clear D. V lost 0 bases to trimming and J lost 5 bases, with 14 bases between them. This CDR3 is 15 amino acids long. In germline, CDR1 is KGHSY, CDR2 FQNENV. CDR3 in DNA: TGTGCCAGCAGCCAATCGGAACCGGTGGCTGACGAGCAGTACTTC. This codes for CASSQSEPVADEQYF.

This clonotype was found a few times. The chain is built from TRBV29-1 and TRBJ1-2; D ambiguous. This CDR3 contains 12 residues. The V and J ends lost 4 bases and 4 bases respectively, with 10 bases between them. Germline V gene lookup returns CDR1 SQVTM and CDR2 ANQGSEA. The DNA for the CDR3 is TGCAGCGTTGGCGGCGACTTCTATGGCTACACCTTC. This sequence encodes CSVGGDFYGYTF.

This clonotype has just a few counts. The rearrangement joins TRBV5-1 to TRBJ2-1, with 11 bases that match TRBD2. The CDR3 length is 15 residues. Germline values: CDR1 SGHRS, CDR2 YFSETQ. Trimming removed 4 bases from V and 5 bases from J; junction bases left unmatched: 5. The CDR3 region is CASSVVAGGNNEQFF. The CDR3 DNA reads as TGCGCCAGCAGCGTTGTAGCGGGGGGGAACAATGAGCAGTTCTTC.

Notes on this clonotype: The conserved final phenylalanine or tryptophan is absent from the CDR3, which likely points to a read error. The chain carries TRBV30 and TRBJ1-1, with TRBD1 as a possible D gene (5 bases). This CDR3 comprises 14 residues. Germline loops: CDR1 GTSNPN, CDR2 SVGIG (reference sequence). Trimming took off 5 bases at V and 3 bases at J, with 16 bases between the two ends. CDR3 in amino acids: CAWDSGTRDTEAFY. CDR3 DNA: TGTGCCTGGGACTCCGGGACCAGGGACACTGAAGCTTTCTAT.